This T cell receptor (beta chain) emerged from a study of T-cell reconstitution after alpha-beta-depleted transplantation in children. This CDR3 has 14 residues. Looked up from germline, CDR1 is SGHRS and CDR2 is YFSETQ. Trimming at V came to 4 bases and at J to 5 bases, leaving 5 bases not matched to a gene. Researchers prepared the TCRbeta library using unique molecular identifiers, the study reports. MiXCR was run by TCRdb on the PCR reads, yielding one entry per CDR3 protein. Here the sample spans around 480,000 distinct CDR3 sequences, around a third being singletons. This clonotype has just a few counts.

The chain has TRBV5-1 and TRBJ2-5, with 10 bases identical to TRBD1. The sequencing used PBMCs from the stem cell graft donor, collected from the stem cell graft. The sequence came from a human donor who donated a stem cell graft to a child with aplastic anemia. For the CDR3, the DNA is TGCGCCAGCAGCCCGACAGGGGGCAGGGAGACCCAGTACTTC. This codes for CASSPTGGRETQYF.